This paragraph covers one T cell receptor (beta chain) sequence. Which antigen it targets is not known. Base qualities are not provided; no much larger clone lies one nucleotide away. These data belong to a study of OX40 agonist ivuxolimab in advanced cancers. Broadly, across the study: The costimulatory receptor OX40 (CD134) was targeted by ivuxolimab, a fully human IgG2 agonistic monoclonal antibody. Intravenous ivuxolimab was administered to patients every 2 weeks at six dose levels: 0.01, 0.1, 0.3, 1.5, 3 and 10 mg/kg. In the dose-escalation cohort, around four fifths of patients were male, and the mean age was about 55 years, with a range of roughly 20 to 80. Prior anti-PD-1, anti-PD-L1 or anti-CTLA-4 therapy was permitted, and approximately 41% of dose-escalation patients had received checkpoint inhibitors. Among the roughly 50 dose-escalation patients, roughly 20 had hepatocellular carcinoma, about 15 melanoma, 9 renal cell carcinoma and 9 head and neck cancer. The purpose of peripheral TCRbeta sequencing was to test whether ivuxolimab changed TCR sequence diversity and led to clonal T-cell expansion. Partial responses occurred in three dose-escalation patients, of whom one had hepatocellular carcinoma and two had cutaneous melanoma. The paper reports the monotherapy dose-escalation portion (N of about 47 patients) of the phase I ivuxolimab trial.

Genomic DNA was isolated from the sorted cells so that the TCRbeta CDR3 region could be sequenced. TCRbeta CDR3 regions were sequenced using the immunoSEQ Assay. TCRdb mirrors the immuneACCESS table, restricted to in-frame sequences. Some clones are absent from its copies; in checked studies, under half trace to an unresolved V gene, and the reason for the others is unknown. A total of some 74,000 clones appear in this sample, around 82% of them only once. The ten largest make up less than 6% of the sample. From the germline V gene, CDR1 is SGHTA and CDR2 is FQGNSA. The CDR3 sequence holds 18 residues, the cysteine and phenylalanine included. The retained sequence is limited to the CDR3, 54 bases, with the frame set at the first base. V lost 2 bases and J lost 1 base, and the count of bases not matched to a germline gene is 7. What the research found in general, with its limitations: After ivuxolimab, CD8+ T cells had more expanded clones than CD4+ T cells on average. Low levels of normalized T-cell clonal expansion were also seen in some nonresponding patients. In the 0.1-3.0 mg/kg groups, partial responders had among the lowest normalized peripheral clonal expansion, particularly in CD8+ T cells. At doses of 0.1 to 3.0 mg/kg, clonal expansion of both CD4+ and CD8+ blood T cells was observed from baseline to week 6. The antigen specificity of the clonally expanded peripheral T cells was not determined.

The trial excluded patients who had a history of autoimmune disease or were on systemic immunosuppression. Peripheral blood for TCR sequencing was collected from all dose cohorts at baseline, on cycle 4 day 1, and on cycle 7 day 1. The samples were drawn from a first-in-human, open-label, multicenter phase I dose-escalation trial of ivuxolimab. Adults with locally advanced or metastatic melanoma, renal cell carcinoma, hepatocellular carcinoma or head and neck squamous cell carcinoma were enrolled in the trial. CD4+ and CD8+ T cells were sorted separately from peripheral blood before TCR sequencing.

The source is an adult with an advanced solid tumor such as melanoma, head and neck, liver or kidney cancer. The sequenced sample was CD4+ or CD8+ T cells sorted from blood, obtained in a trial of the OX40 agonist ivuxolimab. The V and J segments used are TRBV7-2 and TRBJ1-5, with 11 middle bases fitting TRBD1. The DNA sequence is as follows: TGTGCCAGCAGCTTAACCGGGACAGGGGGGCTGAGCAATCAGCCCCAGCATTTT. The translation is CASSLTGTGGLSNQPQHF.